This entry features one T cell receptor (beta chain) sequence. Antigen specificity is unknown. Genes here carry mouse names. Sequencing ends 4 residues short of the CDR3 end; the germline J gene provides the rest. Isolated RNA was reverse transcribed into cDNA used as the sequencing template. Some clones are missing from TCRdb's copy, which holds only in-frame ones; the method was immunoSEQ multiplex PCR. This sample has approximately 300,000 clones, each found more than once. These data belong to a study of CD8+ T cells in alopecia areata. The pooled cutaneous lymph node cells were sorted using several markers (CD4, CD8alpha, NKG2D, NKG2ACE and others). General study points: In lesional scalp, particularly from alopecia totalis/universalis, clonality was higher than in normal scalp. Patients displayed less clarity in TCR sharing than mice, a finding possibly related to HLA.

The CDR3 runs 17 residues. Losses at the gene ends were 0 bases for V and 6 bases for J; bases not matched to a gene: 10. CDR1 and CDR2 (germline): NSQYPW, LRSPGD (reference sequence). The origin of this receptor is a C3H/HeJ mouse with alopecia areata. These mice share the MHC haplotype H2-k. Sequences were obtained from CD4+ T cells sorted from a lymph node. This chain joins TRBV1 and TRBJ2-1; 8 positions agree with TRBD1. The CDR3 spells CTCSADRGRGHGAEQFF. Incomplete CDR3 DNA: TGCACCTGCAGTGCAGATCGGGGCAGGGGGCACGGTGCT.